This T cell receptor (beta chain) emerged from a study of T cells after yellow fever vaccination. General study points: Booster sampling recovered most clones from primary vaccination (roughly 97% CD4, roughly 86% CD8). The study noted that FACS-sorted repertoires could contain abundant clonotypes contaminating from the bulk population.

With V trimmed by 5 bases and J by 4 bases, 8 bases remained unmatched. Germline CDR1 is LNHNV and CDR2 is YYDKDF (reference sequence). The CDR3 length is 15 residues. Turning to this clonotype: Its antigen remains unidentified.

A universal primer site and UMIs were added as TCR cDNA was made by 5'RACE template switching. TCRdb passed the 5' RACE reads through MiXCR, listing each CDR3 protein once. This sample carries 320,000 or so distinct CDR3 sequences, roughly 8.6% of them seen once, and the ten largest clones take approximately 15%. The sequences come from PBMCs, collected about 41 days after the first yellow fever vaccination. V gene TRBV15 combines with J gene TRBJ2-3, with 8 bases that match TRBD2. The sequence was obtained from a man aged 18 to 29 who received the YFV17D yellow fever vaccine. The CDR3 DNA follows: TGTGCCACCAGCGCCCGGCGGGGGGTTGCAGATACGCAGTATTTT. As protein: CATSARRGVADTQYF.